This T cell receptor beta chain originates from a study of cytomegalovirus exposure and HLA in healthy donors. Study-level information: Inside one of the first data releases sat around 77 million unique TCRs taken from HLA-typed donors. Whole-study findings and limits: In a later analysis, the majority of CMV-associated beta chains seemingly showed HLA restriction.

Researchers ran the PCR with 60 Vbeta and 13 Jbeta primers. TCRdb's copy holds only in-frame clones and misses some; the assay was immunoSEQ multiplex PCR. The sample shows 90,000 to 100,000 clones, 69% of them seen only once. This clone was counted between two and nine times. Its target is unknown. This CDR3 region has 12 residues. Trimming at V came to 8 bases and at J to 6 bases, leaving 4 bases not matched to a gene. CDR1 is SEHNR, CDR2 FQNEAQ, per germline (reference sequence). Sequences were obtained from PBMCs. The chain couples TRBV7-9 to TRBJ1-1, with 9 bases identical to TRBD1. This TCR was sampled from a female donor in good health and CMV-seronegative. In DNA, the CDR3 is TGTGCCAGCGAACGGGACAGGGCTGAAGCTTTCTTT. Translating it yields CASERDRAEAFF.